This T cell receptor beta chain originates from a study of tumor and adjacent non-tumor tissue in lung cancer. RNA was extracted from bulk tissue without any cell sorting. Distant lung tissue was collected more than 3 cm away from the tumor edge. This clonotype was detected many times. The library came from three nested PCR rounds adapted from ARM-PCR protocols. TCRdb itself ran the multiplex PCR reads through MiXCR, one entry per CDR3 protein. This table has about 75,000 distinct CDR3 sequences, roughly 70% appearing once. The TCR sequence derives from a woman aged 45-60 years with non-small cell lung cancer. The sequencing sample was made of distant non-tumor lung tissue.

The CDR3: CASSLGGQPPSYNEQFF. The CDR3 coding sequence is TGTGCCAGCAGTTTAGGGGGACAGCCGCCTTCCTACAATGAGCAGTTCTTC. The chain joins TRBV12-3 or TRBV12-4 to TRBJ2-1, with TRBD1 matching 7 bases. The V segment lost 1 base and the J segment 1 base; nucleotides outside the gene matches: 7. CDR3 size: 17 residues.